The next 21 T cell receptor beta chains were all read from a single sample in a study of CD8+CD57+ T cells in acquired aplastic anemia. CDR3 and TCR beta VDJ profiling relied on genomic DNA as the template. In TCRdb, the reads were re-called with MiXCR into one record per CDR3 protein. In the table there are roughly 180,000 distinct CDR3 sequences, about 64% of which are singletons. Sample: sorted CD4+, CD8+, or CD8+CD57+ T cells (not recorded which) from PBMCs. These receptor sequences come from a human donor with severe aplastic anemia or a healthy control (not recorded which).

DNA for the CDR3: TGTGCCAGCAGCTTAGCCACTAGCGGGAGTCAGCGGCGGGATACGCAGTATTTT. Its protein is CASSLATSGSQRRDTQYF. The gene calls are TRBV7-2 and TRBJ2-3, with 11 bases lining up with TRBD2. Germline CDR1 reads SGHTA; CDR2 reads FQGNSA. The CDR3 spans 18 residues. J was trimmed by 6 bases and V by 0 bases; bases with no gene match: 11.

V usage is TRBV20-1 and J usage is TRBJ2-7, with 9 bases lining up with TRBD1. This CDR3 has 14 residues. CDR1 and CDR2 (germline): DFQATT, SNEGSKA (reference sequence). V shed 5 bases and J 7 bases; nucleotides not matched to a gene: 12. The CDR3 nucleotides read TGCAGTGCTGGGGTCCGGGACAGGGAGGGGGAGCAGTACGTC. Translating gives CSAGVRDREGEQYV.

The chain uses TRBV6-1 and TRBJ1-1, with a possible D match to TRBD1 (6 bases). The CDR3 loop spans 13 amino acids. V was trimmed by 7 bases and J by 1 base, leaving 10 bases between them. The germline V gene has CDR1 MNHNS and CDR2 SASEGT. DNA of the CDR3: TGTGCCAGCAAGTCAGGGGAGAACACTGAAGCTTTCTTT. Translation gives CASKSGENTEAFF.

The genes are TRBV24-1 and TRBJ1-5; D possibly corresponds to TRBD1 (5 bases). Deletions cut 8 bases from V and 5 bases from J, with 12 bases between. The CDR3 totals 13 residues. The germline gives CDR1 KGHDR, CDR2 SFDVKD. The CDR3 protein is CATTDRGDQPQHF. Here the CDR3 DNA reads TGTGCCACCACCGACCGAGGGGATCAGCCCCAGCATTTT.

The V and J genes are TRBV15 and TRBJ1-4; D perhaps matches TRBD1 (6 bases). Trimming shortened V by 11 bases and J by 4 bases, and 14 bases separated the two germline ends. Germline V lookup: CDR1 LNHNV, CDR2 YYDKDF (reference sequence). CDR3 length equals 13 residues. CDR3 bases: TGTGCCGGAACAGACAGGCTTAATGAAAAACTGTTTTTT. Translating it yields CAGTDRLNEKLFF.

The J gene is TRBJ1-6, the V gene TRBV5-1; 7 bases are a match to TRBD1. The CDR3 consists of 15 residues. V shed 4 bases and J 7 bases; nucleotides not matched to a gene: 8. Germline CDR1 reads SGHRS; CDR2 reads YFSETQ. CDR3 loop: CASSLQGIPNSPLHF. CDR3 nucleotide sequence: TGCGCCAGCAGCCTACAGGGGATACCAAATTCACCCCTCCACTTT. Based on the CDR3 plus reference TRBV5-1 and TRBJ1-6, the full variable domain is KAGVTQTPRYLIKTRGQQVTLSCSPISGHRSVSWYQQTPGQGLQFLFEYFSETQRNKGNFPGRFSGRQFSNSRSEMNVSTLELGDSALYLCASSLQGIPNSPLHFGNGTRLTVT.

This chain connects TRBV2 to TRBJ2-5, with 7 bases identical to TRBD2. This CDR3 has 16 amino acids. The V and J ends lost 6 bases and 5 bases, in that order; junction bases with no gene match: 15. Per germline, CDR1 SNHLY and CDR2 FYNNEI. The CDR3 spells CASRSRGLEVQETQYF. The CDR3 DNA sequence: TGTGCCAGCAGGTCGAGAGGACTAGAGGTTCAGGAGACCCAGTACTTC.

This clonotype came up once. V gene TRBV20-1 combines with J gene TRBJ1-2; D is possibly TRBD1 (5 bases). Trimming removed 3 bases from V and 1 base from J, with 12 bases in between. This CDR3 is built from 14 residues. Germline V gene data show CDR1 as DFQATT and CDR2 as SNEGSKA (reference sequence). CDR3 in DNA: TGCAGTGCTAGTAAGGGGTCGGATAACTATGGCTACACCTTC. Translation: CSASKGSDNYGYTF.

J is TRBJ2-1 and V is TRBV2; D perhaps matches TRBD1 (6 bases). CDR1 and CDR2 (germline): SNHLY, FYNNEI. Deletions cut 6 bases from V and 4 bases from J, with 13 bases between. There are 14 residues in the CDR3. For the CDR3, the DNA is TGTGCCAGCAGCCGCACGGGACAATACAATGAGCAGTTCTTC. It translates to CASSRTGQYNEQFF.

This clonotype was detected ten times or more. This rearrangement joins TRBV7-9 to TRBJ1-2; D is unclear. With 5 bases removed from V and 4 bases from J, the gap between germline ends came to 8 bases. The CDR3 has 12 amino acids. Germline V lookup: CDR1 SEHNR, CDR2 FQNEAQ (reference sequence). In nucleotides, the CDR3 is TGTGCCAGCAGCCTAGGGCTCTATGGCTACACCTTC. This gives the protein CASSLGLYGYTF.

This clonotype was recorded many times. The chain joins TRBV20-1 to TRBJ2-5; 9 nucleotides match TRBD2. This CDR3 is 15 amino acids long. Unmatched junction bases numbered 8, after V lost 1 base and J lost 5 bases. Germline loops: CDR1 DFQATT, CDR2 SNEGSKA (reference sequence). Here the CDR3 DNA reads TGCAGTGCTAGAGGGCGGGGGGGGCCGGGTGAGACCCAGTACTTC. Translating gives CSARGRGGPGETQYF.

The chain has TRBV29-1 and TRBJ2-1, with a weak D call TRBD1 (5 bases). CDR1 is SQVTM, CDR2 ANQGSEA, per germline. V was trimmed by 2 bases and J by 6 bases, leaving 14 bases between them. This CDR3 has 14 residues. The CDR3, as DNA: TGCAGCGTTGAAATAGGAGACAGCTCCAATGAGCAGTTCTTC. This sequence encodes CSVEIGDSSNEQFF.

The CDR3 DNA reads as TGTGCCTCCTTGGGGCCGGGCCAGCCCCAGCATTTT. Its translation: CASLGPGQPQHF. V is TRBV19 and J is TRBJ1-5; D may be TRBD1 (5 bases). There are 12 residues in the CDR3. Trimming stripped 11 bases from V and 7 bases from J, with 15 bases between. Germline assignment: CDR1 LNHDA and CDR2 SQIVND (reference sequence).

This clonotype was detected only a few times. J is TRBJ1-4 and V is TRBV7-2; D may be TRBD1 (5 bases). Germline CDR1 is SGHTA and CDR2 is FQGNSA. V gave up 4 bases and J gave up 13 bases, with 13 bases separating them. The CDR3 loop spans 12 amino acids. CDR3 loop: CASSSTRRGLFF. The DNA of the CDR3 is TGTGCCAGCAGCTCAACTCGGAGGGGACTGTTTTTT.

There are many counts of this clonotype. The rearrangement uses TRBV9 and TRBJ1-1; the match to TRBD1 covers 11 bases. V lost 4 bases to trimming and J lost 3 bases; unmatched junction nucleotides: 11. The CDR3 totals 17 residues. In germline, CDR1 is SGDLS, CDR2 YYNGEE. CDR3: CASSPRDRGGFDTEAFF. The CDR3 DNA is TGTGCCAGCAGCCCTCGGGACAGGGGGGGGTTTGACACTGAAGCTTTCTTT.

Ten or more counts support this clonotype. V and J are TRBV7-3 and TRBJ2-3; D might be TRBD1 or TRBD2, each matching 5 bases. V was cut by 3 bases and J by 5 bases, with 12 bases left in between. This CDR3 region has 14 residues. Germline CDR1 reads SGHTA; CDR2 reads FQGTGA. The CDR3 region has the DNA TGTGCCAGCAGCTTCGGGACCTTCGGAGATACGCAGTATTTT. It specifies CASSFGTFGDTQYF.

The rearrangement uses TRBV19 and TRBJ2-3, with TRBD1 matching 9 bases. J lost 6 bases, V lost 7 bases, and 14 bases had no gene match. The CDR3 runs 16 residues. CDR1 and CDR2 from the germline V gene are LNHDA and SQIVND (reference sequence). The CDR3, as DNA: TGTGCCAGTAAGGAGACAGGGGGAAAATCTTGGGATACGCAGTATTTT. This codes for CASKETGGKSWDTQYF. The full variable domain, its missing parts supplied by reference TRBV19 and TRBJ2-3, is DGGITQSPKYLFRKEGQNVTLSCEQNLNHDAMYWYRQDPGQGLRLIYYSQIVNDFQKGDIAEGYSVSREKKESFPLTVTSAQKNPTAFYLCASKETGGKSWDTQYFGPGTRLTVL.

This clonotype has just one count. One end of the junction fails to match germline, which may point to a read error. The chain combines TRBV15 with TRBJ2-5; unclear D gene. This CDR3 contains 13 residues. CDR1 and CDR2 (germline): LNHNV, YYDKDF (reference sequence). CDR3 loop: CATSRAYLETQDF. Here the CDR3 DNA reads TGTGCCACCAGCAGAGCTTATTTGGAGACCCAGGACTTC.

The chain recombines TRBV2 with TRBJ1-1; tentative D call: TRBD1 (5 bases). V was trimmed by 2 bases and J by 5 bases, leaving 12 bases between them. This CDR3 spans 14 amino acids. The V gene's germline CDR1 is SNHLY and CDR2 FYNNEI. CDR3: CASSEMGRETEAFF. In nucleotides, the CDR3 is TGTGCCAGCAGTGAAATGGGCAGGGAGACTGAAGCTTTCTTT.

Comment on this clonotype: An end of the junction does not agree with germline; a read error may underlie this. This chain joins TRBV7-9 and TRBJ1-2, with a tentative D call TRBD1 (5 bases). CDR3 length equals 12 residues. CDR1 and CDR2 from the germline V gene are SEHNR and FQNEAQ (reference sequence). The CDR3 DNA is TGTGCCAGCAGCGCAGGGTTTTATGGCTACAACTTC. It codes for CASSAGFYGYNF.

This clonotype was seen a single time. CDR3 sequence (DNA): TGTGCCAGCAGCCGACGGGGTGGGTCCTACGAGCAGTACTTC. It codes for CASSRRGGSYEQYF. The chain combines TRBV14 with TRBJ2-7; D might be TRBD2 (5 bases). The CDR3 loop spans 14 amino acids. V was cut by 4 bases and J by 1 base, with 11 bases left in between. Germline CDR1 is SGHDN and CDR2 is FVKESK.